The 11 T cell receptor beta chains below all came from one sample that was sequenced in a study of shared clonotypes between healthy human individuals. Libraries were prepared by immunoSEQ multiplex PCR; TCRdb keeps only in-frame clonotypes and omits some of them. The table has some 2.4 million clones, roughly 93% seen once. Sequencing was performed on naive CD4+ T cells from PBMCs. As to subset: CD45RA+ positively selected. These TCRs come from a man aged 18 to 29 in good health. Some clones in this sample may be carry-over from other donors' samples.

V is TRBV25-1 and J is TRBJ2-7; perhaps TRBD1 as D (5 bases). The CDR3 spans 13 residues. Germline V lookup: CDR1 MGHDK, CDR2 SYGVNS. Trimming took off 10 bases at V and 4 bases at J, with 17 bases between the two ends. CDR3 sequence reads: CANYRYYPYEQYF. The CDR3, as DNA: TGTGCCAACTACAGGTACTATCCTTACGAGCAGTACTTC.

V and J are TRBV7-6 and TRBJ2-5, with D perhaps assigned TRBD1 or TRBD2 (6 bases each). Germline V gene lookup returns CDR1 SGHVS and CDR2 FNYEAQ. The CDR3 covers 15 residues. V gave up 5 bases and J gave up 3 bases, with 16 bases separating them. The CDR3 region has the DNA TGTGCCAGCAGCCGGGGGCTAGTCAATGAAGAGACCCAGTACTTC. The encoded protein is CASSRGLVNEETQYF.

Here the CDR3 DNA reads TGTGCCAGCTCACCACCGATGGCCGGGGCCGAGCAGTACTTC. It translates to CASSPPMAGAEQYF. The V and J genes are TRBV18 and TRBJ2-7, with D perhaps matching TRBD1 or TRBD2 (5 bases each). The CDR3 length is 14 residues. The V gene lost 0 bases and the J gene lost 6 bases, with 12 bases spanning the gap. CDR1 and CDR2 (germline): KGHSH, LQKENI.

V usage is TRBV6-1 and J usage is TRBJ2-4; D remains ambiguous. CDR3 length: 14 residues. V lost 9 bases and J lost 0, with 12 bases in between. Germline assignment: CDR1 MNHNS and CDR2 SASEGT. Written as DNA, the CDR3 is TGTGCCAGTAAGGTTACAGTAGCCAAAAACATTCAGTACTTC. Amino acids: CASKVTVAKNIQYF.

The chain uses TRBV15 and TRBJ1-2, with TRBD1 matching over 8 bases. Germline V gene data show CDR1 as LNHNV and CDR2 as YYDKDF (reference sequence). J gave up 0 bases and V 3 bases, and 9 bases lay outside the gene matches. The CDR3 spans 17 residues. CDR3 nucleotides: TGTGCCACCAGCAGGGAGAGGGCGGGACAGGCTAACTATGGCTACACCTTC. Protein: CATSRERAGQANYGYTF.

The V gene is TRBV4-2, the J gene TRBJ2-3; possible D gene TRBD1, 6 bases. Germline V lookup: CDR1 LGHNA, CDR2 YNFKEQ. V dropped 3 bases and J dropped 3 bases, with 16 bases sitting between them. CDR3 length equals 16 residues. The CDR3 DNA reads TGTGCCAGCAGCCAGGCGGTGGACAGAGCGACAGATACGCAGTATTTT. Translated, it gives CASSQAVDRATDTQYF.

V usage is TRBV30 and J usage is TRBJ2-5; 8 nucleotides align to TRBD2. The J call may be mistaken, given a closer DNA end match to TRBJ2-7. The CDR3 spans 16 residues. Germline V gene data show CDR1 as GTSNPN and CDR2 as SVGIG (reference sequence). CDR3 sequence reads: CAWSVLGVAGFYEQYF. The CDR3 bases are TGTGCCTGGAGTGTACTGGGAGTAGCGGGGTTCTACGAGCAGTACTTC.

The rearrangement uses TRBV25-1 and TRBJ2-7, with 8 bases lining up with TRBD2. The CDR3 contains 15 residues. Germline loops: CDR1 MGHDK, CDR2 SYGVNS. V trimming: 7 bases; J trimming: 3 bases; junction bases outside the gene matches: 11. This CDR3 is CASTHQAGGVYEQYF. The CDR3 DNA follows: TGTGCCAGCACCCATCAGGCGGGAGGAGTCTACGAGCAGTACTTC.

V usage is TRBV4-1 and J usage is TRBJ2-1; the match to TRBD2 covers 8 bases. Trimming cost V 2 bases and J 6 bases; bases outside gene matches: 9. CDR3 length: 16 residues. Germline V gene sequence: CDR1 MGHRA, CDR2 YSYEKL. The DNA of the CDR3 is TGCGCCAGCAGCCAAACAGCGGGAGTGTTGGGCAATGAGCAGTTCTTC. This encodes CASSQTAGVLGNEQFF.

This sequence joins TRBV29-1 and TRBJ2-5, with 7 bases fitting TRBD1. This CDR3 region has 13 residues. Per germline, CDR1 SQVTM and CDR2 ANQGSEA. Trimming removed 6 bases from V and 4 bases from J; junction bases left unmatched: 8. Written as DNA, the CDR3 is TGCAGCGTAAAGCCGGGACAGATAGAGACCCAGTACTTC. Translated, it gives CSVKPGQIETQYF.

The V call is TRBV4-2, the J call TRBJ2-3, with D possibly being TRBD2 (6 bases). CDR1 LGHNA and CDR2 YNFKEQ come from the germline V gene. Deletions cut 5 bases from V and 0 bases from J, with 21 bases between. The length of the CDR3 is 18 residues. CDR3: CASSGSVGGIRSTDTQYF. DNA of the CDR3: TGTGCCAGCAGCGGGAGCGTGGGAGGTATTCGGAGCACAGATACGCAGTATTTT.